The 30 T cell receptor beta chains below come from one sample, sequenced in a study of OX40 agonist ivuxolimab in advanced cancers. TCRdb's table, derived via immunoSEQ multiplex PCR, lists solely in-frame clones and lacks some. The sample lists around 60,000 clones, about 85% seen once, with over 1% in the top ten. Sequences were derived from CD4+ or CD8+ T cells sorted from blood, sampled in a trial of the OX40 agonist ivuxolimab. The receptors were sampled from an adult with an advanced solid tumor such as melanoma, head and neck, liver or kidney cancer.

The genes are TRBV7-9 and TRBJ2-1, with TRBD2 matching 8 bases. V was pared by 5 bases and J by 5 bases, with 11 bases of the junction left unmatched. CDR1 is SEHNR and CDR2 is FQNEAQ in the germline V gene (reference sequence). The CDR3 totals 16 residues. CDR3 region: CASSPNRGGFHNEQFF. The CDR3 coding sequence is TGTGCCAGCAGCCCCAACCGGGGGGGCTTTCACAATGAGCAGTTCTTC.

The rearrangement uses TRBV29-1 and TRBJ2-2; no firm D call. Germline values: CDR1 SQVTM, CDR2 ANQGSEA. Trimming cost V 4 bases and J 1 base, with 4 bases left between them. CDR3 length: 12 residues. The CDR3 nucleotides read TGCAGCGTTGGGCAGAACACCGGGGAGCTGTTTTTT. Translating it yields CSVGQNTGELFF.

This clone was detected a few times. This chain connects TRBV9 to TRBJ2-2; possibly TRBD1 or TRBD2 for D (5 bases each). The CDR3 has 14 residues. Germline-derived CDR1 and CDR2 are SGDLS and YYNGEE. V was clipped by 0 bases and J by 7 bases, with 10 bases between them. The DNA for the CDR3 is TGTGCCAGCAGCGTAGGGGACCAACTCGGGGAGCTGTTTTTT. This translates into CASSVGDQLGELFF.

The chain uses TRBV18 and TRBJ2-5; D might be TRBD1 (5 bases). This CDR3 comprises 13 residues. Trimming removed 5 bases at V and 2 bases at J, with 9 bases between. Germline V gene lookup returns CDR1 KGHSH and CDR2 LQKENI. The CDR3 DNA reads TGTGCCAGCTCAGTGACAGCGCAAGAGACCCAGTACTTC. As protein: CASSVTAQETQYF. Filled out from reference TRBV18 and TRBJ2-5, the complete variable domain reads NAGVMQNPRHLVRRRGQEARLRCSPMKGHSHVYWYRQLPEEGLKFMVYLQKENIIDESGMPKERFSAEFPKEGPSILRIQQVVRGDSAAYFCASSVTAQETQYFGPGTRLLVL.

The chain joins TRBV5-1 to TRBJ1-2; D is unclear. The CDR3 has 14 residues. The germline CDR1 and CDR2 sequences are SGHRS and YFSETQ. The V end was cut by 4 bases, the J end by 8 bases, with 18 bases between. The CDR3 spells CASSPSEGGGGYTF. In nucleotides, the CDR3 is TGCGCCAGCAGCCCCTCCGAGGGCGGTGGGGGCTACACCTTC.

The chain employs TRBV11-2 and TRBJ1-2, with D possibly TRBD1 on 6 matching bases. Germline CDR1 reads SGHAT; CDR2 reads FQNNGV. The germline V and J ends were trimmed by 5 bases and 7 bases, with 17 bases remaining between them. The CDR3 runs 14 residues. The CDR3 here is CASSPAWGRGGYTF. In nucleotides, the CDR3 is TGTGCCAGCAGCCCGGCCTGGGGGCGCGGTGGCTACACCTTC.

This chain joins TRBV2 and TRBJ2-7; the D gene could be TRBD1 or TRBD2 (5 bases each). V lost 3 bases, J lost 4 bases, and 13 bases lay in between. Germline assignment: CDR1 SNHLY and CDR2 FYNNEI. The CDR3 runs 14 residues. Here the CDR3 reads CASSDWGFLYEQYF. Here the CDR3 DNA reads TGTGCCAGCAGTGACTGGGGGTTCCTTTACGAGCAGTACTTC.

Here the CDR3 reads CASPPSTGMATEAFF. CDR3 DNA sequence: TGTGCCAGTCCCCCATCAACAGGGATGGCCACTGAAGCTTTCTTT. The chain links TRBV19 to TRBJ1-1; D may be TRBD1 (6 bases). The germline gives CDR1 LNHDA, CDR2 SQIVND (reference sequence). V was shortened by 8 bases and J by 4 bases, with 20 bases between the two germline ends. The CDR3 has 15 residues.

V usage is TRBV5-1 and J usage is TRBJ2-7; 9 nucleotides match TRBD1. CDR1 and CDR2 from the germline V gene are SGHRS and YFSETQ. V shed 5 bases, J shed 6 bases, and the junction held 9 bases outside the gene matches. The CDR3 runs 14 residues. CDR3 in DNA: TGCGCCAGCAGACTTTCACAGGGGGCATTCGAGCAGTACTTC. It encodes CASRLSQGAFEQYF.

The chain has TRBV5-1 and TRBJ2-3; the D gene is possibly TRBD2 (6 bases). Looked up from germline, CDR1 is SGHRS and CDR2 is YFSETQ. The V end was cut by 4 bases, the J end by 8 bases, with 14 bases between. The CDR3 is 13 residues long. The CDR3 DNA reads as TGCGCCAGCAGCCTAAACACCGGGGGTACGCAGTATTTT. Encoded protein: CASSLNTGGTQYF.

The table lists this clone with a count of one. This chain connects TRBV7-9 to TRBJ2-7; unclear D gene. The CDR3 runs to 14 residues. CDR1 is SEHNR, CDR2 FQNEAQ, per germline (reference sequence). V lost 3 bases to trimming and J lost 0 bases, with 9 bases between them. CDR3 coding DNA: TGTGCCAGCAGCTTGACTTATAGCTCCTACGAGCAGTACTTC. Its translation: CASSLTYSSYEQYF.

In DNA, the CDR3 is TGTGCCAGCAGTGGGACAGGATCAATGAACACTGAAGCTTTCTTT. This translates into CASSGTGSMNTEAFF. J is TRBJ1-1 and V is TRBV28; TRBD1 matches at 8 bases. Germline V CDR1 and CDR2: MDHEN, SYDVKM. J gave up 0 bases and V 5 bases, and 5 bases lay outside the gene matches. The CDR3 consists of 15 residues.

The CDR3 protein is CASTSWDNSPLHF. The CDR3 coding sequence is TGTGCCTCGACAAGCTGGGATAATTCACCCCTCCACTTT. This rearrangement joins TRBV30 to TRBJ1-6; D is unresolved. Germline assignment: CDR1 GTSNPN and CDR2 SVGIG (reference sequence). The CDR3 loop spans 13 amino acids. V was pared by 7 bases and J by 5 bases, with 12 bases between. The variable domain in full, with the rest retrieved from reference TRBV30 and TRBJ1-6, is SQTIHQWPATLVQPVGSPLSLECTVEGTSNPNLYWYRQAAGRGLQLLFYSVGIGQISSEVPQNLSASRPQDRQFILSSKKLLLSDSGFYLCASTSWDNSPLHFGNGTRLTVT.

CDR3 coding DNA: TGTGCCAGCAAAAACGGTGGAGGGCTCGTGGATGAGCAGTTCTTC. This encodes CASKNGGGLVDEQFF. V gene TRBV6-6 combines with J gene TRBJ2-1; D might be TRBD2 (6 bases). Trimming stripped 7 bases from V and 8 bases from J, with 21 bases between. The CDR3 is 15 residues long. Germline CDR1 is MNHNY and CDR2 is SVGAGI (reference sequence).

The chain uses TRBV27 and TRBJ2-7; D gene ambiguous. The V gene's germline CDR1 is MNHEY and CDR2 SMNVEV (reference sequence). The CDR3 runs 15 residues. Trimming cost V 2 bases and J 4 bases, with 15 bases left between them. CDR3 loop: CASSLSEQPIYEQYF. The CDR3 coding sequence is TGTGCCAGCAGTTTAAGTGAACAGCCAATTTACGAGCAGTACTTC.

The V and J genes are TRBV2 and TRBJ2-3; 8 bases fit TRBD2. V shed 5 bases and J 1 base; nucleotides not matched to a gene: 11. The CDR3 is 17 residues long. Germline assignment: CDR1 SNHLY and CDR2 FYNNEI. CDR3 protein: CASSWASGGGGTDTQYF. The CDR3 bases are TGTGCCAGCAGTTGGGCCTCGGGGGGGGGAGGCACAGATACGCAGTATTTT. Full variable domain (rest looked up from reference TRBV2 and TRBJ2-3): EPEVTQTPSHQVTQMGQEVILRCVPISNHLYFYWYRQILGQKVEFLVSFYNNEISEKSEIFDDQFSVERPDGSNFTLKIRSTKLEDSAMYFCASSWASGGGGTDTQYFGPGTRLTVL.

The chain employs TRBV11-2 and TRBJ1-4; tentative D call: TRBD1 (6 bases). The CDR3 contains 19 residues. Trimming shortened V by 4 bases and J by 11 bases, and 32 bases separated the two germline ends. The germline gives CDR1 SGHAT, CDR2 FQNNGV. CDR3 nucleotide sequence: TGTGCCAGCAGCTCTCTCCAACCCGACCCAGGGGCCCCGCGGGTGAAACTGTTTTTT. Its translation: CASSSLQPDPGAPRVKLFF.

The chain uses TRBV7-9 and TRBJ2-1, with TRBD1 identical over 11 bases. CDR1 and CDR2 (germline): SEHNR, FQNEAQ (reference sequence). The CDR3 consists of 17 residues. V shed 5 bases and J 2 bases; nucleotides not matched to a gene: 8. In DNA, the CDR3 is TGTGCCAGCAGCATGATATGGACAGGGGGCGCCTACAATGAGCAGTTCTTC. Protein sequence: CASSMIWTGGAYNEQFF. The complete variable domain, with remaining parts taken from reference TRBV7-9 and TRBJ2-1, reads DTGVSQNPRHKITKRGQNVTFRCDPISEHNRLYWYRQTLGQGPEFLTYFQNEAQLEKSRLLSDRFSAERPKGSFSTLEIQRTEQGDSAMYLCASSMIWTGGAYNEQFFGPGTRLTVL.

This clone was detected only once. The chain is built from TRBV5-1 and TRBJ1-2; 10 bases agree with TRBD1. From germline, CDR1 is SGHRS and CDR2 YFSETQ. The CDR3 contains 14 residues. Losses at the gene ends were 4 bases for V and 6 bases for J; bases not matched to a gene: 6. The CDR3 nucleotides are TGCGCCAGCAGCCCCGGACAGGGGGTTGATGGCTACACCTTC. Its translation: CASSPGQGVDGYTF.

This chain joins TRBV19 and TRBJ1-2; D uncertain. Deletions cut 5 bases from V and 2 bases from J, with 6 bases between. From germline, CDR1 is LNHDA and CDR2 SQIVND (reference sequence). This CDR3 spans 12 amino acids. CDR3 sequence (DNA): TGTGCCAGTAGTCCCGAAAACTATGGCTACACCTTC. Its translation: CASSPENYGYTF.

This chain joins TRBV5-1 and TRBJ2-3; 9 bases are a match to TRBD1. The CDR3 covers 15 residues. V dropped 4 bases and J dropped 4; count of bases not matched to a gene: 7. Germline V gene lookup returns CDR1 SGHRS and CDR2 YFSETQ. CDR3 residues: CASSGTGRVADTQYF. CDR3 DNA: TGCGCCAGCAGCGGGACAGGGAGAGTAGCAGATACGCAGTATTTT.

V usage is TRBV6-6 and J usage is TRBJ1-1; 12 positions agree with TRBD1. After removal of 4 bases from V and 7 bases from J, the junction contained 4 bases not matched to a gene. Germline-derived CDR1 and CDR2 are MNHNY and SVGAGI (reference sequence). The CDR3 has 14 residues. CDR3 region: CASSWDRGLDEAFF. The CDR3 coding sequence is TGTGCCAGCAGTTGGGACAGGGGGCTTGATGAAGCTTTCTTT.

This sequence joins TRBV4-2 and TRBJ1-5, with TRBD1 matching over 7 bases. Germline CDR1 is LGHNA and CDR2 is YNFKEQ. CDR3 size: 16 residues. V shed 0 bases and J 3 bases; nucleotides not matched to a gene: 5. The CDR3 loop is CASSQETGSNNQPQHF. The CDR3 DNA is TGTGCCAGCAGCCAAGAGACAGGGTCCAACAATCAGCCCCAGCATTTT.

V and J are TRBV4-1 and TRBJ1-6, with D perhaps TRBD1 (5 bases). Germline V gene data show CDR1 as MGHRA and CDR2 as YSYEKL. The CDR3 is made up of 20 amino acids. V was trimmed by 3 bases and J by 0 bases, leaving 21 bases between them. The CDR3 spells CASSQLAGAGTFSYNSPLHF. CDR3 bases: TGCGCCAGCAGCCAGTTGGCCGGGGCAGGTACTTTCTCCTATAATTCACCCCTCCACTTT.

Comment on this clone: This sample includes further DNA sequences coding for the same CDR3. The chain has TRBV9 and TRBJ2-3, with 9 bases aligning to TRBD2. Looked up from germline, CDR1 is SGDLS and CDR2 is YYNGEE. The CDR3 has 15 amino acids. With V trimmed by 1 base and J by 2 bases, 2 bases remained unmatched. The CDR3 spells CASSVLAGVTDTQYF. DNA of the CDR3: TGTGCCAGCAGCGTATTAGCGGGAGTCACAGATACGCAGTATTTT.

V gene TRBV5-1 combines with J gene TRBJ2-7; D may match TRBD1 or TRBD2 (5 bases each). V dropped 0 bases and J dropped 4 bases, with 8 bases sitting between them. The V gene's germline CDR1 is SGHRS and CDR2 YFSETQ. This CDR3 has 13 residues. The CDR3 reads CASSLGDRYEQYF. The CDR3 DNA is TGCGCCAGCAGCTTGGGGGACCGGTACGAGCAGTACTTC.

This rearrangement joins TRBV11-2 to TRBJ1-5; D is perhaps TRBD1 (5 bases). The CDR3 covers 14 residues. The ends were cut back, 5 bases at V and 4 bases at J, with 12 bases in the middle. Germline assignment: CDR1 SGHAT and CDR2 FQNNGV. In DNA, the CDR3 is TGTGCCAGCAGCCCCGGGACTGCTAATCAGCCCCAGCATTTT. Amino acids: CASSPGTANQPQHF.

This clone was observed a handful of times. This chain uses TRBV7-9 with TRBJ1-6, with a weak D call TRBD1 (5 bases). V gave up 5 bases and J gave up 5 bases, with 16 bases separating them. The germline CDR1 and CDR2 sequences are SEHNR and FQNEAQ (reference sequence). This CDR3 has 16 amino acids. The CDR3 loop is CASSPQQGPNNSPLHF. The CDR3 DNA follows: TGTGCCAGCAGCCCACAGCAGGGTCCAAATAATTCACCCCTCCACTTT.

The chain recombines TRBV30 with TRBJ2-1, with 8 bases lining up with TRBD2. After removal of 0 bases from V and 9 bases from J, the junction contained 7 bases not matched to a gene. The CDR3 extends over 14 amino acids. Germline assignment: CDR1 GTSNPN and CDR2 SVGIG (reference sequence). CDR3: CAWSVRAGGGEQFF. CDR3 bases: TGTGCCTGGAGTGTACGCGCGGGGGGCGGTGAGCAGTTCTTC.

This sequence joins TRBV9 and TRBJ2-3; D might be TRBD2 (5 bases). V lost 0 bases and J 3 bases, leaving 11 bases between the germline ends. The germline V gene encodes CDR1 SGDLS and CDR2 YYNGEE. CDR3 length: 15 amino acids. CDR3 coding DNA: TGTGCCAGCAGCGTAGAAAGTAGCGTGACAGATACGCAGTATTTT. Translated, it gives CASSVESSVTDTQYF.